The clone carrying this T cell receptor beta chain was observed a few times. Its antigen remains unidentified. The record originates from a study of post-analysis software for immune sequencing data. Study-wide results and caveats: In multiple sclerosis, normalized Chao1 diversity was significantly below that of controls. Samples prepared in the same batch strongly co-clustered by F measure. In patients, TRBV5-6, TRBV5-1 and TRBV20-1 belonged to four or five TRBV segments found more frequently than in controls.

TCR beta cDNA libraries had unique molecular identifiers. TCRdb re-called the PCR reads with MiXCR, one entry per CDR3 protein. This table has about 620,000 distinct CDR3 sequences, 44% appearing once. This CDR3 spans 12 amino acids. The V end lost 8 bases, the J end lost 4 bases, and 11 bases lay between the germline ends. The gene calls are TRBV12-3 or TRBV12-4 and TRBJ1-2; D might be TRBD1 (5 bases). Sequencing input: blood. This clonotype was obtained from a girl between 5 and 17 years old with multiple sclerosis. The CDR3 is CASGGMVYGYTF. CDR3 bases: TGTGCCAGCGGGGGTATGGTCTATGGCTACACCTTC.